The TCR beta chain described here comes from a study of post-analysis software for immune sequencing data. Looking at the study overall: There were relapsing-remitting, secondary progressive and progressive-relapsing multiple sclerosis among the disease courses included.

V gave up 4 bases and J gave up 2 bases, with 15 bases separating them. Germline lookup yields CDR1 MDHEN and CDR2 SYDVKM. The CDR3 extends over 15 amino acids. Unique molecular identifiers had been added to the TCR beta cDNA libraries. Each sample of roughly 0.9 to 11 million input T cells yielded 500,000 or so cDNA molecules, so each molecule approximated one T cell. One entry per CDR3 protein results from TCRdb running MiXCR on the PCR reads. The data show hundreds of thousands of distinct CDR3 sequences, 30% seen once. A few counts support this clonotype. Its antigen is as yet unknown. Study-wide findings and caveats: Samples sharing a preparation batch grouped tightly together when assessed by F measure. The study found significantly lower normalized Chao1 diversity in multiple sclerosis patients than in controls. Roughly five TRBV segments appeared more often in patients than in controls, and TRBV5-6, TRBV5-1 and TRBV20-1 were among these.

The source material was blood. J is TRBJ2-7 and V is TRBV28; the D gene is possibly TRBD2 (5 bases). The sequence came from a girl between 5 and 17 years old with multiple sclerosis. CDR3: CASSSPAGAAYEQYF. CDR3 DNA sequence: TGTGCCAGCAGTTCCCCGGCTGGAGCGGCCTACGAGCAGTACTTC.